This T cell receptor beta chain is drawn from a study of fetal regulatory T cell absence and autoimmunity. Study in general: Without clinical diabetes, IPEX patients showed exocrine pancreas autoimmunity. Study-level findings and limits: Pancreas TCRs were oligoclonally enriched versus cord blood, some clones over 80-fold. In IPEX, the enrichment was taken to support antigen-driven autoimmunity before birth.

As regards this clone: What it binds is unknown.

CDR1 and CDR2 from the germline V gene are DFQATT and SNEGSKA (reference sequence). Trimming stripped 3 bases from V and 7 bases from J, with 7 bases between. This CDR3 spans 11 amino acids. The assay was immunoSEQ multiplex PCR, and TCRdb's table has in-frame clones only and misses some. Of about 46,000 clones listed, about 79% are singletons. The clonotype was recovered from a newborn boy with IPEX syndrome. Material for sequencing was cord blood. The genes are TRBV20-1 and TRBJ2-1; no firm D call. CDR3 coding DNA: TGCAGTGCTAGTAATTTAAATGAGCAGTTCTTC. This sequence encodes CSASNLNEQFF.